This T cell receptor beta chain was retrieved from a study of T-cell reconstitution after alpha-beta-depleted transplantation in children. Overall study findings and caveats: At around two months after transplant, the alpha-beta T cells were reportedly derived from several hundred expanded clones that came from non-depleted graft cells.

This CDR3 spans 12 amino acids. Germline assignment: CDR1 SGHVS and CDR2 FQNEAQ. V lost 5 bases and J 5 bases, leaving 8 bases between the germline ends. Unique molecular identifiers tagged the TCRbeta library. Using its own MiXCR run on the PCR reads, TCRdb lists one record per CDR3 protein. The sample records roughly 300,000 distinct CDR3 sequences, roughly 11% being singletons. This clonotype was recorded at least ten times. The antigen is undetermined. The material sequenced was peripheral blood, taken 180 days after TCRalphabeta/CD19-depleted stem cell transplant. This TCR came from a male patient between 2 and 15 years old who had a stem cell transplant for chronic granulomatous disease, so the T cells may come from the graft donor. The V and J genes are TRBV7-8 and TRBJ2-3; no reliable D call. CDR3 coding DNA: TGTGCCAGCAGCCCACGGGTAGATACGCAGTATTTT. Encoded protein: CASSPRVDTQYF.